The 20 T cell receptor beta chains presented below share a single source sample, sequenced in a study of blood T cell repertoires in COVID-19. Clones were read by immunoSEQ multiplex PCR, and TCRdb kept only the in-frame ones, dropping some. The table records a few hundred thousand clones, more than 75% of them present only once. The sample consisted of peripheral blood. These receptors originate from a woman aged 70-85 years with COVID-19, enrolled during active disease.

J is TRBJ2-3 and V is TRBV24-1; 10 nucleotides agree with TRBD2. J gave up 6 bases and V 4 bases, and 9 bases lay outside the gene matches. CDR1 and CDR2 from the germline V gene are KGHDR and SFDVKD. The CDR3 sequence is 16 residues long. The DNA of the CDR3 is TGTGCCACCAGTGACCAGCTAGCGGGAGAATCGGATACGCAGTATTTT. Protein sequence: CATSDQLAGESDTQYF.

This clone was found a few times. The rearrangement links TRBV24-1 to TRBJ2-3, with TRBD2 matching 7 bases. From germline, CDR1 is KGHDR and CDR2 SFDVKD. This CDR3 comprises 14 residues. Trimming took 3 bases from V and 5 from J; bases not matched to a gene: 4. CDR3 in DNA: TGTGCCACCAGTGATGCGGGACTACAAGATACGCAGTATTTT. This gives the protein CATSDAGLQDTQYF.

The genes are TRBV30 and TRBJ2-1; 10 bases line up with TRBD2. Germline assignment: CDR1 GTSNPN and CDR2 SVGIG (reference sequence). This CDR3 spans 13 amino acids. With V trimmed by 3 bases and J by 7 bases, 3 bases remained unmatched. The CDR3 sequence is CAWRAGGTNEQFF. The CDR3 DNA reads as TGTGCCTGGAGAGCGGGAGGGACAAATGAGCAGTTCTTC.

This clone is a singleton in its sample. The V gene is TRBV7-2, the J gene TRBJ2-5, with 7 positions matching TRBD2. V lost 3 bases, J lost 3 bases, and 7 bases stayed unmatched. CDR1 SGHTA and CDR2 FQGNSA come from the germline V gene. The CDR3 sequence is 15 residues long. The CDR3 loop reads CASSFYSSGEETQYF. CDR3 sequence (DNA): TGTGCCAGCAGCTTTTACAGCAGCGGGGAAGAGACCCAGTACTTC.

The sample holds one count of this clone. The chain links TRBV28 to TRBJ1-1; perhaps TRBD1 as D (5 bases). Looked up from germline, CDR1 is MDHEN and CDR2 is SYDVKM. V was pared by 4 bases and J by 10 bases, with 16 bases between. The CDR3 totals 13 residues. The CDR3 loop reads CASSYLDSPGAFF. The CDR3, as DNA: TGTGCCAGCAGTTACCTAGACAGTCCGGGAGCTTTCTTT.

CDR3 DNA: TGTGCCAGCAGTTTTCAGGGGTTCGTTGAAAAACTGTTTTTT. Translating it yields CASSFQGFVEKLFF. V gene TRBV28 combines with J gene TRBJ1-4; D may be TRBD1 (6 bases). In germline, CDR1 is MDHEN, CDR2 SYDVKM. Trimming removed 3 bases from V and 7 bases from J, with 12 bases in between. CDR3 length equals 14 residues.

The V gene is TRBV5-8, the J gene TRBJ2-7; 12 bases fit TRBD1. Germline CDR1 reads SGHTS; CDR2 reads YDEGEE. There are 17 residues in the CDR3. V trimming: 2 bases; J trimming: 5 bases; junction bases outside the gene matches: 11. The CDR3 protein is CASSFERTGTGGDEQYF. The CDR3 DNA is TGTGCCAGCAGCTTTGAGAGAACCGGGACAGGGGGCGACGAGCAGTACTTC.

This clone was counted once. The chain combines TRBV21-1 with TRBJ1-6. TRBV21-1 is a pseudogene. CDR3 length: 16 residues. CDR3 residues: CASSKGGGPSNSPLHF. The CDR3 DNA is TGTGCCAGCAGCAAAGGGGGGGGACCCTCTAATTCACCCCTCCACTTT.

DNA for the CDR3: TGTGCCAGCAGTTTAAGGGAAAAGGGGGTCGGTGAAAAACTGTTTTTT. Amino acid sequence: CASSLREKGVGEKLFF. The chain joins TRBV27 to TRBJ1-4, with a possible D match to TRBD1 (6 bases). The V gene's germline CDR1 is MNHEY and CDR2 SMNVEV (reference sequence). There are 16 residues in the CDR3. Trimming removed 2 bases at V and 7 bases at J, with 17 bases between.

The rearrangement joins TRBV28 to TRBJ1-1, with TRBD1 as a possible D gene (5 bases). V was pared by 4 bases and J by 9 bases, with 15 bases between. CDR3 length: 13 residues. The germline gives CDR1 MDHEN, CDR2 SYDVKM. The CDR3 bases are TGTGCCAGCAGTTCTGGGATCAGGGTCAAAGCTTTCTTT. Amino acids: CASSSGIRVKAFF.

The chain is built from TRBV6-6 and TRBJ1-1; D remains ambiguous. The CDR3 is 13 residues long. Trimming stripped 4 bases from V and 4 bases from J, with 10 bases between. Per the germline V gene, CDR1 is MNHNY and CDR2 is SVGAGI (reference sequence). Here the CDR3 DNA reads TGTGCCAGCAGTTCAGAGGCAGTCACTGAAGCTTTCTTT. This codes for CASSSEAVTEAFF.

The chain has TRBV9 and TRBJ2-5; 13 bases match TRBD2. Germline CDR1 reads SGDLS; CDR2 reads YYNGEE. The J segment lost 2 bases and the V segment lost 4 bases, leaving 2 bases of the junction unmatched. This CDR3 region has 15 residues. CDR3 coding DNA: TGTGCCAGCAGCCAGACTAGCGGGGGGCAAGAGACCCAGTACTTC. It specifies CASSQTSGGQETQYF. The entire variable domain, with the rest obtained from reference TRBV9 and TRBJ2-5, is as follows: DSGVTQTPKHLITATGQRVTLRCSPRSGDLSVYWYQQSLDQGLQFLIQYYNGEERAKGNILERFSAQQFPDLHSELNLSSLELGDSALYFCASSQTSGGQETQYFGPGTRLLVL.

Here the CDR3 reads CAIMGGRGAYGYTF. CDR3 coding DNA: TGTGCCATCATGGGGGGCAGGGGGGCCTATGGCTACACCTTC. The J gene is TRBJ1-2, the V gene TRBV10-3, with 7 bases aligning to TRBD1. Germline V CDR1 and CDR2: ENHRY, SYGVKD. There are 14 residues in the CDR3. The V and J ends lost 7 bases and 4 bases, in that order; junction bases with no gene match: 9.

The J gene is TRBJ1-4, the V gene TRBV7-6; 9 bases map to TRBD1. The CDR3 extends over 17 amino acids. Germline CDR1 is SGHVS and CDR2 is FNYEAQ. The V gene end was trimmed by 5 bases and the J gene end by 6 bases; junction bases not matched to a gene: 13. The CDR3 sequence: CASSTRDRVKMDEKLFF. The CDR3, as DNA: TGTGCCAGCAGCACGCGGGACAGGGTAAAGATGGATGAAAAACTGTTTTTT.

The rearrangement links TRBV27 to TRBJ2-2; TRBD2 agrees at 10 bases. CDR1 is MNHEY and CDR2 is SMNVEV in the germline V gene (reference sequence). The CDR3 contains 17 residues. The V and J ends lost 7 bases and 4 bases, in that order; junction bases with no gene match: 12. This CDR3 reads CASIKAGGPMSTGELFF. DNA of the CDR3: TGTGCCAGCATCAAAGCGGGAGGGCCGATGAGCACCGGGGAGCTGTTTTTT.

The chain recombines TRBV19 with TRBJ1-5; D not certain. V was shortened by 3 bases and J by 2 bases, with 11 bases between the two germline ends. CDR1 and CDR2 (germline): LNHDA, SQIVND (reference sequence). The CDR3 contains 15 residues. The CDR3 DNA reads TGTGCCAGTAGTATGAGGGCAGTGGGCAATCAGCCCCAGCATTTT. Translating gives CASSMRAVGNQPQHF. Based on the CDR3 plus reference TRBV19 and TRBJ1-5, the full variable domain is DGGITQSPKYLFRKEGQNVTLSCEQNLNHDAMYWYRQDPGQGLRLIYYSQIVNDFQKGDIAEGYSVSREKKESFPLTVTSAQKNPTAFYLCASSMRAVGNQPQHFGDGTRLSIL.

The chain joins TRBV5-1 to TRBJ2-1; 11 bases match TRBD2. Germline trimming cut 0 bases from V and 5 bases from J; bases unmatched to any gene: 1. The V gene's germline CDR1 is SGHRS and CDR2 YFSETQ. The CDR3 is 15 amino acids. The CDR3, as DNA: TGCGCCAGCAGCTTGGGGGGACTAGCGGACAATGAGCAGTTCTTC. Translating it yields CASSLGGLADNEQFF.

The chain uses TRBV18 and TRBJ1-4; D remains ambiguous. Trimming left V 6 bases short and J 7 bases short, with 15 bases between. The CDR3 extends over 14 amino acids. The germline CDR1 and CDR2 sequences are KGHSH and LQKENI. The CDR3 sequence is CASSPGTSFEKLFF. The CDR3, as DNA: TGTGCCAGCTCTCCGGGAACGAGCTTTGAAAAACTGTTTTTT.

The chain carries TRBV2 and TRBJ1-3; 8 bases align to TRBD1. This CDR3 spans 17 amino acids. Unmatched junction bases numbered 12, after V lost 6 bases and J lost 2 bases. The germline V gene encodes CDR1 SNHLY and CDR2 FYNNEI. CDR3 DNA: TGTGCCAGCAGGGTTGACAGGGGAGGACAGGCTGGAAACACCATATATTTT. Amino acid sequence: CASRVDRGGQAGNTIYF.

The chain is built from TRBV4-3 and TRBJ2-1, with D possibly TRBD1 on 5 matching bases. The CDR3 is made up of 16 amino acids. CDR1 LGHNA and CDR2 YSLEER come from the germline V gene. V shed 1 base and J shed 9 bases, with 19 bases lying between them. CDR3 nucleotide sequence: TGCGCCAGCAGCCAAGGGGATTCTGGGGCACACGGTGAGCAGTTCTTC. Its translation is CASSQGDSGAHGEQFF.